This T cell receptor (beta chain) was documented in a study of spatial heterogeneity in lung cancer (dated by TCRdb to the late 2010s). Regarding the research as a whole: Donors were about 70 patients with early-stage, untreated non-small cell lung cancer from the lung TRACERx cohort. At surgery, both alpha and beta chains were TCR-sequenced in approximately 210 tumor regions, some 64 matched nontumor lung samples and just over 55 PBMC samples. In the raw uncorrected reads, each unique combination of TCR and UMI appeared more than ten times on average. Follow-up PBMC samples were sequenced whenever available, and the median time to follow-up was around two years after resection. The study quantitatively compared TCR alpha and beta repertoires across multiple tumor regions, matched nontumor lung and blood in non-small cell lung cancer. Nonsynonymous mutation counts, determined by whole-exome sequencing of tumor tissue, were related to features of the TCR repertoire. Beta-chain transcripts were consistently detected in greater numbers than alpha-chain transcripts, which likely reflected higher beta-chain transcript abundance.

The germline V gene (reference sequence) gives CDR1 as DFQATT and CDR2 as SNEGSKA. V is trimmed back by 5 bases and J by 7 bases, and the junction contains 10 bases that no gene match accounts for. The CDR3 starts with the cysteine, ends with the phenylalanine, and has 15 residues. The only DNA kept is the CDR3, 45 bases in frame from the first base. What this sample's time point label stands for: blood at routine non-recurrence follow-up after resection. TCR sequencing used whole RNA extracted from tumor and nontumor lung tissue, or from cryopreserved PBMC samples, without cell sorting. Only patients for whom sufficient RNA was available from at least two tumor regions were selected for TCR sequencing. Library creation used 5' RACE. The sample was run on a NextSeq 500. The TCR library protocol attached a unique molecular identifier to each TCR cDNA molecule to allow correction of PCR and sequencing errors. From the authors' description of their analysis: TCR identification, UMI-based error correction and CDR3 extraction were all carried out with Decombinator tools. Expanded TCRs were defined as those above a frequency of 2 per 1,000, corresponding to the top 1% of the tumor frequency distribution. Renyi diversity was computed with the R vegan package after each repertoire had been subsampled 100 times to 5,000 TCRs. CDR3 similarity networks were constructed using string-kernel similarity of amino acid triplets, with links drawn between CDR3s whose pairwise similarity was above 0.82. The public reads were run again by TCRdb, first through fastp at Q25 and then through MiXCR, and only productive beta chains were kept. When rows share a CDR3 protein, they turn into one entry using the most common DNA and genes. V and J calls and clone size were set by TCRdb, not the authors. This sample has approximately 110,000 distinct CDR3 sequences in its table, and approximately 11% of those were observed once. Approximately 25% of the sample is taken by the ten largest.

Concerning this clonotype itself: Its antigen remains unidentified. No base quality values were provided; no much bigger clone lies one nucleotide off.

Overall results and qualifications from the work: Ubiquitous expanded tumor TCRs showed up in blood more often at tumor resection than at routine follow-up. Comparisons of baseline and follow-up blood repertoires included only about 15 patients. Additional single-cell paired TCR alpha and beta sequencing was considered necessary to confirm, at a functional level, the hypothesis that regional TCRs recognize regional mutations.

The chain joins TRBV20-1 to TRBJ2-2; TRBD2 fits 10 bases in the junction. The TCR comes from a female donor with early-stage non-small cell lung cancer. The sequencing here drew on PBMCs, taken at follow-up. Here the CDR3 is given as CSAPNPSGSDGELFF. The DNA sequence reads TGCAGTGCTCCCAACCCTAGCGGGAGTGACGGGGAGCTGTTTTTT.